A single sample is the source of the 25 T cell receptor beta chains below, sequenced in a study of tumor-infiltrating lymphocytes in primary liver carcinoma. Making TCR beta cDNA involved approximately 520 ng total RNA and a constant-region primer. For TCR beta, libraries were produced by three nested multiplex PCR rounds using slightly modified ARM-PCR. TRBV1-TRBV30 forward and Cbeta reverse primers drove the first two approximately 10-cycle rounds. TCRdb reprocessed the multiplex PCR reads with MiXCR, giving one entry per CDR3 protein. Of some 180,000 distinct CDR3 sequences listed, 60% were seen once; the top ten hold approximately 67%. Germline DNA was also extracted, and blood RNA derived from unsorted whole blood. The sequencing input was peripheral blood. All receptors derive from a man aged 40-49 years with primary liver carcinoma and hepatitis B virus infection.

V usage is TRBV11-2 and J usage is TRBJ2-3; 15 bases agree with TRBD2. Trimming cost V 8 bases and J 5 bases; bases outside gene matches: 5. The V gene's germline CDR1 is SGHAT and CDR2 FQNNGV. CDR3 length equals 15 residues. The CDR3 DNA is TGTGCCAGCCCAGGACTAGCGGGGGGGGGAGATACGCAGTATTTT. This codes for CASPGLAGGGDTQYF.

A note on this clonotype: In this CDR3 the conserved last residue, phenylalanine or tryptophan, is missing, so a read error is likely. This chain joins TRBV11-2 and TRBJ1-4; D remains unclear. The germline CDR1 and CDR2 sequences are SGHAT and FQNNGV. The CDR3 covers 14 residues. Trimming pared 0 bases from V and 8 bases from J, leaving 10 bases between. Here the CDR3 DNA reads TGTGCCAGCAGCTTAGAGGTTGTGGACGAAAAACTGTTTATT. This gives the protein CASSLEVVDEKLFI.

Note on this clonotype: An end of the junction does not agree with germline; a read error may underlie this. The chain couples TRBV11-2 to TRBJ2-1, with a tentative D call TRBD2 (5 bases). The germline V gene has CDR1 SGHAT and CDR2 FQNNGV. The CDR3 loop spans 15 amino acids. Written as DNA, the CDR3 is TGTGCGAGCAGCTTGGCCCTAGAGGGAGTGGGAGAGCAGTTCTTC. This translates into CASSLALEGVGEQFF.

Concerning this clonotype itself: A junction end diverges from the germline sequence, so it may reflect a read error. The gene calls are TRBV11-1 and TRBJ2-5; D might be TRBD2 (5 bases). Germline V gene lookup returns CDR1 SGHAT and CDR2 FQDESV (reference sequence). The CDR3 covers 19 residues. CDR3 nucleotides: TGTGTCAGCAGCCCGTCTCCGGAGGTCAGGAAGGACTTCCAAGAGGCCCAGTACTTC. This sequence encodes CVSSPSPEVRKDFQEAQYF. Supplemented by reference TRBV11-1 and TRBJ2-5, the full variable domain reads EAEVAQSPRYKITEKSQAVAFWCDPISGHATLYWYRQILGQGPELLVQFQDESVVDDSQLPKDRFSAERLKGVDSTLKIQPAELGDSAMYLCVSSPSPEVRKDFQEAQYFGPGTRLLVL.

The rearrangement links TRBV29-1 to TRBJ1-6, with 10 bases aligning to TRBD1. Germline values: CDR1 SQVTM, CDR2 ANQGSEA. This CDR3 is 13 amino acids long. V shed 6 bases and J 10 bases; nucleotides not matched to a gene: 6. The CDR3: CSVGDRGGSPLHF. The CDR3 DNA follows: TGCAGCGTCGGGGACAGGGGAGGATCACCCCTCCACTTT.

On this clonotype: This CDR3 is missing its conserved last phenylalanine or tryptophan, likely due to a read error. The chain links TRBV11-2 to TRBJ2-3; 7 bases align to TRBD2. Per germline, CDR1 SGHAT and CDR2 FQNNGV. The CDR3 length is 13 residues. The J segment lost 11 bases and the V segment lost 1 base, leaving 6 bases of the junction unmatched. CDR3 in amino acids: CASSLGGGGRQYS. Written as DNA, the CDR3 is TGTGCCAGCAGCTTAGGGGGGGGAGGTAGGCAGTATTCT.

The chain carries TRBV6-5 and TRBJ2-1; 12 bases map to TRBD2. The V gene's germline CDR1 is MNHEY and CDR2 SVGAGI. V was pared by 6 bases and J by 7 bases, with 7 bases of the junction left unmatched. The CDR3 length is 15 residues. The DNA for the CDR3 is TGTGCCAGCAGCCAACTAGCGGGAGGAAAAAATGAGCAGTTCTTC. Its protein product is CASSQLAGGKNEQFF.

The gene calls are TRBV12-3 or TRBV12-4 and TRBJ2-1, with a tentative D call TRBD1 (5 bases). Trimming took off 5 bases at V and 6 bases at J, with 11 bases between the two ends. This CDR3 has 13 residues. CDR3 amino acids: CASSGPTGNEQFF. In DNA, the CDR3 is TGTGCCAGCAGTGGCCCAACAGGCAATGAGCAGTTCTTC.

This chain connects TRBV5-1 to TRBJ2-1, with a tentative D call TRBD2 (5 bases). V was shortened by 0 bases and J by 6 bases, with 7 bases between the two germline ends. From germline, CDR1 is SGHRS and CDR2 YFSETQ. The CDR3 is made up of 13 amino acids. The CDR3 coding sequence is TGCGCCAGCAGCTTGGGAGAGGGCAATGAGCAGTTCTTC. Protein product: CASSLGEGNEQFF.

With regard to this clonotype: At one of its ends the junction is not consistent with the germline gene, which may arise from a read error. J is TRBJ2-3 and V is TRBV6-1; D is ambiguous. This CDR3 comprises 14 residues. The germline gives CDR1 MNHNS, CDR2 SASEGT. CDR3: CASSGVFGTDTQCF. The CDR3 DNA follows: TGTGCCAGCAGTGGAGTGTTTGGCACAGATACGCAGTGTTTT.

This clonotype was detected a few times. This chain connects TRBV5-1 to TRBJ1-1; 7 bases are a match to TRBD1. Looked up from germline, CDR1 is SGHRS and CDR2 is YFSETQ. The CDR3 is made up of 15 amino acids. V trimming: 3 bases; J trimming: 0 bases; junction bases outside the gene matches: 5. CDR3 coding DNA: TGCGCCAGCAGCTATCAAACAGGGGTGAACACTGAAGCTTTCTTT. Encoded protein: CASSYQTGVNTEAFF.

The chain employs TRBV7-9 and TRBJ2-3, with 7 positions matching TRBD1. Germline assignment: CDR1 SEHNR and CDR2 FQNEAQ (reference sequence). Unmatched junction bases numbered 10, after V lost 3 bases and J lost 4 bases. The CDR3 has 16 residues. The CDR3 sequence is CASSLILAGGPDTQYF. The DNA of the CDR3 is TGTGCCAGCAGCTTGATTTTGGCAGGGGGACCAGATACGCAGTATTTT.

The gene calls are TRBV7-8 and TRBJ2-5; D gene unclear. This CDR3 spans 16 amino acids. The germline V and J ends were trimmed by 5 bases and 2 bases, with 18 bases remaining between them. The germline V gene has CDR1 SGHVS and CDR2 FQNEAQ. In nucleotides, the CDR3 is TGTGCCAGCAGCCCGTCCAGCCCCTCCGTTCAAGAGACCCAGTACTTC. Translation gives CASSPSSPSVQETQYF.

Worth noting for this clonotype: One end of the junction varies from germline; a read error may be responsible. The rearrangement uses TRBV11-1 and TRBJ2-6, with D possibly called TRBD1 or TRBD2 (6 bases each). The CDR3 extends over 13 amino acids. Germline lookup yields CDR1 SGHAT and CDR2 FQDESV (reference sequence). The CDR3, as DNA: TGTGCCAGGAGCTTCTCGGGGGCCAACATCCTGACTTTC. This translates into CARSFSGANILTF.

The chain joins TRBV29-1 to TRBJ2-1; D gene unclear. V lost 6 bases and J 2 bases, leaving 23 bases between the germline ends. CDR3 length: 17 residues. The germline V gene has CDR1 SQVTM and CDR2 ANQGSEA. The CDR3 sequence: CSVPESGFFNPYNEQFF. CDR3 DNA: TGCAGCGTCCCCGAGTCAGGATTTTTTAACCCCTACAATGAGCAGTTCTTC.

The V gene is TRBV28, the J gene TRBJ1-2, with TRBD1 identical over 11 bases. The germline CDR1 and CDR2 sequences are MDHEN and SYDVKM. The CDR3 extends over 20 amino acids. V was pared by 7 bases and J by 7 bases, with 26 bases of the junction left unmatched. CDR3 in amino acids: CASTLTGTGGTPDALCGYTF. CDR3 nucleotides: TGTGCCAGCACTTTGACCGGGACAGGGGGAACCCCCGACGCCCTCTGTGGCTACACCTTC.

In regard to this clonotype: Given a much more abundant clone one base away, this may be a read error. The CDR3 DNA follows: TGCAGCGTTACTAGGGACTTCCCCGGACTTGGCTACACCTTC. Amino acids: CSVTRDFPGLGYTF. V gene TRBV29-1 combines with J gene TRBJ1-2; D may be TRBD1 (5 bases). CDR1 and CDR2 from the germline V gene are SQVTM and ANQGSEA. This CDR3 spans 14 amino acids. The V and J ends lost 5 bases and 7 bases respectively, with 20 bases between them.

On this clonotype itself: One end of the junction varies from germline; a read error may be responsible. The chain employs TRBV11-2 and TRBJ2-1, with D possibly being TRBD2 (5 bases). The CDR3 has 14 amino acids. Germline assignment: CDR1 SGHAT and CDR2 FQNNGV. CDR3 DNA sequence: TGTGCCAACAGCCGAAGCGGATCTGACAATGAGGAGTTCTTC. The encoded protein is CANSRSGSDNEEFF.

This clonotype was found once. V is TRBV10-3 and J is TRBJ1-5; maybe TRBD1 (5 bases). This CDR3 region has 14 residues. Germline loops: CDR1 ENHRY, CDR2 SYGVKD. The V end was cut by 6 bases, the J end by 6 bases, with 15 bases between. In nucleotides, the CDR3 is TGTGCCATCAGAGATGGGGGGAAAGGTCAGCCCCAGCATTTT. Its translation is CAIRDGGKGQPQHF.

The V call is TRBV4-1, the J call TRBJ2-1, with D unclear. V lost 2 bases and J lost 6, with 14 bases in between. Germline-derived CDR1 and CDR2 are MGHRA and YSYEKL. There are 15 residues in the CDR3. CDR3 loop: CASSQLPNGANEQFF. The CDR3 DNA follows: TGCGCCAGCAGCCAACTCCCAAACGGCGCCAATGAGCAGTTCTTC.

For this clonotype: A read error may explain this, as a much larger clone is one base away. V and J are TRBV11-1 and TRBJ2-1; 14 bases align to TRBD2. The CDR3 has 18 residues. CDR1 and CDR2 (germline): SGHAT, FQDESV (reference sequence). The CDR3 DNA sequence: TGTGCCAGCAGCTTAGCTCCCCCTGGACTAGCGGGAGGATATGAGCAGCTCTTC. This encodes CASSLAPPGLAGGYEQLF.

A note on this clonotype: A read error is possible here, since a much larger clone lies one base away. The chain joins TRBV11-3 to TRBJ2-1; perhaps TRBD1 as D (6 bases). CDR3 length equals 14 residues. Germline V gene lookup returns CDR1 SGHNT and CDR2 YENEEA. CDR3 region: CTSSLLDSPNEQFF. As DNA, the CDR3 is TGTACCAGCAGCTTGTTGGACAGCCCCAATGAGCAGTTCTTC.

The chain combines TRBV29-1 with TRBJ1-1; unclear D gene. The germline gives CDR1 SQVTM, CDR2 ANQGSEA. CDR3 length: 14 amino acids. V lost 1 base and J lost 11, with 20 bases in between. Here the CDR3 DNA reads TGCAGCGTTGAAGGATCTTCAACGGTCCACAAGGCTTTCTTT. Its translation: CSVEGSSTVHKAFF.

Details on this clonotype: One base away lies a much larger clone, so this may be a sequencing read error. V usage is TRBV29-1 and J usage is TRBJ2-5; 7 bases agree with TRBD2. CDR1 and CDR2 (germline): SQVTM, ANQGSEA. CDR3 size: 13 residues. The CDR3 loop reads CSADPGTTENQYF. CDR3 coding DNA: TGCAGCGCTGATCCCGGGACTACAGAGAACCAGTACTTC.

V usage is TRBV12-3 or TRBV12-4 and J usage is TRBJ1-1; a weak D match, TRBD1 (6 bases). V was clipped by 7 bases and J by 1 base, with 10 bases between them. This CDR3 has 13 residues. CDR3 residues: CASKPTGNTEAFF. Written as DNA, the CDR3 is TGTGCCAGCAAACCGACAGGGAACACTGAAGCTTTCTTT.